This T cell receptor (beta chain) was obtained from a study of T cells after posttransplantation cyclophosphamide. Libraries were prepared by immunoSEQ multiplex PCR; TCRdb keeps only in-frame clonotypes and omits some of them. The table shows thousands of clones, with 68% occurring only once. V was clipped by 7 bases and J by 2 bases; unmatched bases: 10. Germline CDR1 SGHAT, CDR2 FQNNGV. CDR3 length: 16 residues. Study-level points and caveats: Donor-recipient repertoire similarity was low at 1-2 months, rising over year one. Recipient CMV seropositivity and CMV reactivation strongly tracked TRB clonality.

Notes on this clone: Its target is not known.

The genes are TRBV11-2 and TRBJ2-5; 10 nucleotides align to TRBD1. Input material: memory CD8+ T cells sorted from blood. The origin of this receptor is a man in his fifties or sixties. The CDR3 protein is CASKSMTGGSQETQYF. The CDR3 DNA is TGTGCCAGCAAATCTATGACAGGGGGCTCGCAAGAGACCCAGTACTTC.